One T cell receptor (beta chain) is described in this entry. The antigen is not known. At one end, the junction sequence differs from germline, possibly due to a read error. Multiple V-beta primers and a C-beta primer amplified TCRB from RNA. Input was approximately 0.5 ug total RNA, reverse-transcribed with a C-beta primer. These TCRB libraries lack any described unique molecular identifiers. MiXCR, run by TCRdb on the multiplex PCR reads, gives a single entry per CDR3 protein. The sample carries around 33,000 distinct CDR3 sequences, approximately 60% recorded once. This record belongs to a study of tumor-infiltrating lymphocytes in glioblastoma multiforme. Study conclusions and caveats: Just one glioblastoma patient contributed to the TCR-mutation comparison.

The germline CDR1 and CDR2 sequences are SGHAT and FQDESV (reference sequence). The CDR3 totals 16 residues. Input material: brain tumor tissue. The chain combines TRBV11-1 with TRBJ2-7; 10 bases match TRBD1. The receptor was derived from a male donor with glioblastoma. The CDR3 DNA follows: TGCGCCAGCAGCTTAACGGGTCTGGACAGGGGGTACGAGCAGTACTTC. Translated: CASSLTGLDRGYEQYF.